The 20 T cell receptor beta chains below were found in one sample sequenced in a study of T cells in Graves' hyperthyroidism and ophthalmopathy. RNA transcripts provided the source from which TCR beta CDR3 regions were amplified. The HTBI primer set drove a first-round RT-PCR of the TCR CDR3. TCRdb itself ran the multiplex PCR reads through MiXCR, one entry per CDR3 protein. The table shows over 700,000 distinct CDR3 sequences, with about 17% occurring only once. The sample taken for sequencing was blood. The receptors stem from a woman between 45 and 60 years old with Graves' hyperthyroidism that later progressed to Graves' ophthalmopathy.

This clonotype was picked up many times. The gene calls are TRBV3-1 and TRBJ2-3; D gene uncertain. V dropped 1 base and J dropped 4 bases, with 6 bases sitting between them. The CDR3 has 13 residues. CDR1 and CDR2 (germline): LGHDT, YNNKEL (reference sequence). The CDR3 sequence is CASSQVASDTQYF. In DNA, the CDR3 is TGTGCCAGCAGCCAAGTTGCGTCAGATACGCAGTATTTT.

The rearrangement links TRBV20-1 to TRBJ1-1; D is possibly TRBD1 (6 bases). CDR3 length equals 13 residues. CDR1 and CDR2 from the germline V gene are DFQATT and SNEGSKA (reference sequence). V was shortened by 6 bases and J by 5 bases, with 16 bases between the two germline ends. CDR3 amino acids: CSASGRGWTEAFF. Here the CDR3 DNA reads TGCAGTGCCTCAGGGAGGGGGTGGACTGAAGCTTTCTTT.

V gene TRBV27 combines with J gene TRBJ2-1; D assignment may be TRBD1 or TRBD2 (5 bases each). V lost 0 bases to trimming and J lost 5 bases, with 8 bases between them. CDR1 is MNHEY and CDR2 is SMNVEV in the germline V gene (reference sequence). This CDR3 is built from 14 residues. CDR3 in amino acids: CASSLSGTNNEQFF. The CDR3 DNA reads TGTGCCAGCAGTTTATCCGGGACGAACAATGAGCAGTTCTTC.

This clonotype was detected many times. The chain couples TRBV2 to TRBJ2-3, with TRBD2 identical over 8 bases. Germline trimming cut 6 bases from V and 4 bases from J; bases unmatched to any gene: 9. There are 15 residues in the CDR3. CDR1 SNHLY and CDR2 FYNNEI come from the germline V gene. The CDR3 loop reads CASRGLASFSDTQYF. CDR3 DNA: TGTGCCAGCAGAGGACTAGCCAGTTTCTCAGATACGCAGTATTTT.

The chain is built from TRBV15 and TRBJ2-7, with 7 bases aligning to TRBD1. From germline, CDR1 is LNHNV and CDR2 YYDKDF (reference sequence). V lost 0 bases and J lost 6; bases outside the gene matches: 2. This CDR3 spans 13 amino acids. CDR3: CATSRDRTGEQYF. In nucleotides, the CDR3 is TGTGCCACCAGCAGAGATAGGACAGGCGAGCAGTACTTC.

A word on this clonotype: A much larger clonotype is one base distant, so this may be a read error. This chain joins TRBV24-1 and TRBJ2-5, with D possibly being TRBD2 (7 bases). Germline V gene data show CDR1 as KGHDR and CDR2 as SFDVKD. The CDR3 has 17 amino acids. V lost 0 bases, J lost 5 bases, and 18 bases lay in between. CDR3 in amino acids: CATSDLSDGGLGETQYF. CDR3 sequence (DNA): TGTGCCACCAGTGATTTGTCGGACGGGGGGCTAGGGGAGACCCAGTACTTC.

V and J are TRBV12-3 or TRBV12-4 and TRBJ2-5; 7 bases are a match to TRBD2. The V segment lost 6 bases and the J segment 5 bases; nucleotides outside the gene matches: 9. The CDR3 consists of 14 residues. The CDR3, as DNA: TGTGCCAGCAGCGAACCGGGGACTATGGAGACCCAGTACTTC. It is translated as CASSEPGTMETQYF.

This clonotype was recorded at least ten times. The chain is built from TRBV20-1 and TRBJ1-2, with D possibly being TRBD1 (6 bases). V gave up 2 bases and J gave up 4 bases, with 17 bases separating them. CDR3 length: 15 amino acids. Germline values: CDR1 DFQATT, CDR2 SNEGSKA (reference sequence). The DNA for the CDR3 is TGCAGTGCTAGACCGGGGGCTCCTGGGAGCTATGGCTACACCTTC. Its protein product is CSARPGAPGSYGYTF.

The genes are TRBV12-3 or TRBV12-4 and TRBJ1-2, with TRBD1 matching over 12 bases. The CDR3 is made up of 15 amino acids. V lost 4 bases to trimming and J lost 2 bases; unmatched junction nucleotides: 2. CDR3 sequence reads: CASSWGQGANYGYTF. CDR3 sequence (DNA): TGTGCCAGCAGTTGGGGACAGGGGGCAAACTATGGCTACACCTTC.

This clonotype was seen at least ten times. The V call is TRBV5-4, the J call TRBJ2-1; D might be TRBD2 (6 bases). This CDR3 region has 16 residues. Trimming took 5 bases from V and 0 from J, leaving 15 bases between them. The V gene's germline CDR1 is SGHNT and CDR2 YYREEE (reference sequence). The CDR3 coding sequence is TGTGCCAGCAGTGCCGCGGGGCCCAGCTCCTACAATGAGCAGTTCTTC. It codes for CASSAAGPSSYNEQFF.

Concerning this clonotype itself: One base away lies a much larger clone, so this may be a sequencing read error. V is TRBV27 and J is TRBJ2-7; D not certain. Germline lookup yields CDR1 MNHEY and CDR2 SMNVEV (reference sequence). CDR3 length: 13 residues. The CDR3 nucleotides are TGTGCCAGCAGTTCTTCCTTGGAGAACGAGCTGTACTTC. It codes for CASSSSLENELYF.

This clonotype came up many times. The chain joins TRBV20-1 to TRBJ1-6; D is unresolved. CDR3 length: 14 amino acids. Looked up from germline, CDR1 is DFQATT and CDR2 is SNEGSKA (reference sequence). V dropped 0 bases and J dropped 3 bases, with 6 bases sitting between them. The CDR3 region is CSARDQGYNSPLHF. CDR3 bases: TGCAGTGCTAGAGATCAAGGCTATAATTCACCCCTCCACTTT.

There are many counts of this clonotype. The chain recombines TRBV20-1 with TRBJ1-4, with 9 nucleotides matching TRBD1. With 5 bases clipped from V and 7 bases from J, the junction kept 11 bases outside the gene matches. There are 15 residues in the CDR3. Germline V gene lookup returns CDR1 DFQATT and CDR2 SNEGSKA (reference sequence). The CDR3 here is CSAVPGQGLGEKLFF. The DNA of the CDR3 is TGCAGTGCTGTCCCGGGACAGGGATTGGGTGAAAAACTGTTTTTT.

This chain joins TRBV5-1 and TRBJ2-5; 12 bases line up with TRBD2. V was pared by 2 bases and J by 1 base, with 9 bases of the junction left unmatched. The CDR3 has 18 residues. In germline, CDR1 is SGHRS, CDR2 YFSETQ. The CDR3 sequence is CASSFLTSGGPLQETQYF. CDR3 bases: TGCGCCAGCAGCTTTTTGACTAGCGGGGGCCCACTCCAAGAGACCCAGTACTTC.

The J gene is TRBJ2-5, the V gene TRBV2; possibly TRBD1 for D (5 bases). The CDR3 sequence is 14 residues long. V lost 3 bases and J lost 5, with 13 bases in between. Per germline, CDR1 SNHLY and CDR2 FYNNEI. The DNA of the CDR3 is TGTGCCAGCAGTGACGTAGGGGCGGAGGAGACCCAGTACTTC. Its translation: CASSDVGAEETQYF.

The gene calls are TRBV5-6 and TRBJ2-5; D is uncertain. Trimming shortened V by 4 bases and J by 1 base, and 14 bases separated the two germline ends. CDR1 is SGHDT, CDR2 YYEEEE, per germline. The CDR3 is made up of 15 amino acids. CDR3 DNA sequence: TGTGCCAGCAGCCTGGACCGGTGGATCCAAGAGACCCAGTACTTC. Translation gives CASSLDRWIQETQYF.

This clonotype was recorded a few times. The chain carries TRBV7-2 and TRBJ1-4; D is possibly TRBD1 (6 bases). The CDR3 is 17 residues long. Trimming removed 1 base at V and 7 bases at J, with 19 bases between. CDR1 is SGHTA and CDR2 is FQGNSA in the germline V gene. The CDR3 sequence is CASSLVPWGAGSEKLFF. CDR3 DNA: TGTGCCAGCAGCTTAGTCCCATGGGGGGCAGGGAGTGAAAAACTGTTTTTT. Drawing the rest from reference TRBV7-2 and TRBJ1-4, the complete variable domain is GAGVSQSPSNKVTEKGKDVELRCDPISGHTALYWYRQSLGQGLEFLIYFQGNSAPDKSGLPSDRFSAERTGGSVSTLTIQRTQQEDSAVYLCASSLVPWGAGSEKLFFGSGTQLSVL.

This clonotype appeared many times. This sequence joins TRBV7-9 and TRBJ2-1, with 8 nucleotides matching TRBD1. V trimming: 5 bases; J trimming: 8 bases; junction bases outside the gene matches: 8. Per the germline V gene, CDR1 is SEHNR and CDR2 is FQNEAQ (reference sequence). The CDR3 loop spans 14 amino acids. Here the CDR3 reads CASSEDRANDEQFF. CDR3 nucleotides: TGTGCCAGCAGCGAGGACAGGGCTAACGATGAGCAGTTCTTC. Full variable domain (outside the CDR3, taken from reference TRBV7-9 and TRBJ2-1): DTGVSQNPRHKITKRGQNVTFRCDPISEHNRLYWYRQTLGQGPEFLTYFQNEAQLEKSRLLSDRFSAERPKGSFSTLEIQRTEQGDSAMYLCASSEDRANDEQFFGPGTRLTVL.

The V gene is TRBV30, the J gene TRBJ1-4, with D perhaps TRBD1 (6 bases). This CDR3 has 12 residues. Trimming left V 4 bases short and J 8 bases short, with 11 bases between. CDR1 GTSNPN and CDR2 SVGIG come from the germline V gene (reference sequence). In nucleotides, the CDR3 is TGTGCCTGGACCAGGGGTGGAGAAAAACTGTTTTTT. It yields the protein CAWTRGGEKLFF.

This clonotype was picked up many times. This chain uses TRBV15 with TRBJ2-7; 13 nucleotides align to TRBD2. After removal of 1 base from V and 2 bases from J, the junction contained 5 bases not matched to a gene. Germline assignment: CDR1 LNHNV and CDR2 YYDKDF (reference sequence). The CDR3 consists of 17 residues. In DNA, the CDR3 is TGTGCCACCAGCAGAGCCTTAACTAGCGGGGGGGCCTACGAGCAGTACTTC. This sequence encodes CATSRALTSGGAYEQYF.